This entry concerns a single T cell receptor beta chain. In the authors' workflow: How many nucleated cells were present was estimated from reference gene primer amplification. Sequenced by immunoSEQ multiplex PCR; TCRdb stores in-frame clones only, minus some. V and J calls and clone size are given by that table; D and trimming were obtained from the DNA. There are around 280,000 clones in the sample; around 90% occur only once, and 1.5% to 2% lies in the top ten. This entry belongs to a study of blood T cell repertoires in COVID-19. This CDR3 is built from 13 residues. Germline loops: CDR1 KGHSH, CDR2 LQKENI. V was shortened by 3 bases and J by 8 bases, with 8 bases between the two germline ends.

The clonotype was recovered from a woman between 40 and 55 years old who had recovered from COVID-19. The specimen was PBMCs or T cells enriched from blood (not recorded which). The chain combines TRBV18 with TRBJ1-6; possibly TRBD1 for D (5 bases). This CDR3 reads CASSPTVDSPLHF. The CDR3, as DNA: TGTGCCAGCTCACCGACAGTTGATTCACCCCTCCACTTT.